This T cell receptor beta chain was documented in a study of shared clonotypes between healthy human individuals. Trimming pared 3 bases from V and 1 base from J, leaving 3 bases between. Germline assignment: CDR1 LNHDA and CDR2 SQIVND (reference sequence). This CDR3 contains 12 residues. Regarding this clone: Its matching antigen is unknown.

Study-level points and caveats: Non-shared clonotypes had lower generation probabilities than clonotypes shared by all four sorted-subset donors.

Under the authors' procedure: ImmunoSEQ output lacked quality scores and full-length reads, limiting matched filtering. Libraries were prepared by immunoSEQ multiplex PCR; TCRdb keeps only in-frame clonotypes and omits some of them. V, J and clone size are taken as reported in that table, and D and trimming were inferred from the DNA itself. This table has 2 million to 3 million clones, approximately 93% appearing once. The chain has TRBV19 and TRBJ2-5; D uncertain. The sequenced sample consisted of naive CD4+ T cells from PBMCs. Stated subset: CD45RA+ positively selected. The receptor comes from a man younger than 35 in good health. Some clones in this sample may be carry-over from other donors' samples. In nucleotides, the CDR3 is TGTGCCAGTAGTATGCGCCAAGAGACCCAGTACTTC. Translation: CASSMRQETQYF.